This TCR beta chain was sequenced in a study of T cell responses to AZD1222 COVID-19 vaccine. Timing groups of about 4 and about 12 weeks for second doses were pooled. Regarding this clone: Antigen: not known.

The CDR3 totals 15 residues. Germline lookup yields CDR1 SGHRS and CDR2 YFSETQ. V lost 4 bases, J lost 7 bases, and 17 bases lay in between. Regarding the study as a whole: Clonal diversity may have been underestimated, and the donors were mostly white British, with more females than males. A reported finding is that nearly half of spike-specific TCRs target unmutated variant regions. Baseline serology detected seropositivity in only a handful of AZD1222 recipients.

Produced via immunoSEQ multiplex PCR; TCRdb's table is partial and in-frame only. The repertoire holds 150,000 to 160,000 clones, with around 87% as singletons. Specimen: peripheral blood, collected 28 days after the second AZD1222 dose. The J gene is TRBJ1-4, the V gene TRBV5-1; possibly TRBD1 for D (5 bases). The origin of this receptor is an adult who received the AZD1222 COVID-19 vaccine. The CDR3 coding sequence is TGCGCCAGCAGCACCCTCGGGGCTTTGGGTGAAAAACTGTTTTTT. This encodes CASSTLGALGEKLFF. Filled out from reference TRBV5-1 and TRBJ1-4, the complete variable domain reads KAGVTQTPRYLIKTRGQQVTLSCSPISGHRSVSWYQQTPGQGLQFLFEYFSETQRNKGNFPGRFSGRQFSNSRSEMNVSTLELGDSALYLCASSTLGALGEKLFFGSGTQLSVL.